This T cell receptor (beta chain) was observed in a study of shared clonotypes between healthy human individuals. Germline CDR1 is MDHEN and CDR2 is SYDVKM. The CDR3 length is 13 residues. The V end lost 2 bases, the J end lost 5 bases, and 9 bases lay between the germline ends. Sequencing was performed with immunoSEQ multiplex PCR; in TCRdb, only in-frame clones are kept and a portion is missing. Here the sample spans approximately 700,000 clones, roughly 72% being singletons. Sequenced sample: memory CD4+ T cells sorted from blood. The subset denotes: CD45RA-negative fraction. This chain joins TRBV28 and TRBJ2-5; perhaps TRBD1 as D (5 bases). The sequence derives from a woman between 25 and 40 years old in good health. The CDR3 nucleotides are TGTGCCAGCAGTTTACAGGGTTCGGAGACCCAGTACTTC. Translating gives CASSLQGSETQYF.